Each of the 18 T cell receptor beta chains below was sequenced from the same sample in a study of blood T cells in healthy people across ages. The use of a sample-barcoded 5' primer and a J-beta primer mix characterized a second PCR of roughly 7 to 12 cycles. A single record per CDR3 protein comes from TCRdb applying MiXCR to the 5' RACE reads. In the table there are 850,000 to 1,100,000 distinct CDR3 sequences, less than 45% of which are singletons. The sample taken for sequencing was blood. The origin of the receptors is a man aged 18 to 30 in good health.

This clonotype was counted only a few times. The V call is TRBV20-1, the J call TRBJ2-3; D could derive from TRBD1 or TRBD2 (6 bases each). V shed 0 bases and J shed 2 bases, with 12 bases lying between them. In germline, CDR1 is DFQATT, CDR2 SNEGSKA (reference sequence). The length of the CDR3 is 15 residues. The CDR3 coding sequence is TGCAGTGCTAGAGAGGGGGGCTCATTCACAGATACGCAGTATTTT. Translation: CSAREGGSFTDTQYF.

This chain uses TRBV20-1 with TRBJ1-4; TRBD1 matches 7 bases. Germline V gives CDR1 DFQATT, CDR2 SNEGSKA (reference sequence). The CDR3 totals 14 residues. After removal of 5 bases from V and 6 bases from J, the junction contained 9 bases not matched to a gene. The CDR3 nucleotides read TGCAGTGCTCTGGGACAGCCCCGGGATGAAAAACTGTTTTTT. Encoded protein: CSALGQPRDEKLFF.

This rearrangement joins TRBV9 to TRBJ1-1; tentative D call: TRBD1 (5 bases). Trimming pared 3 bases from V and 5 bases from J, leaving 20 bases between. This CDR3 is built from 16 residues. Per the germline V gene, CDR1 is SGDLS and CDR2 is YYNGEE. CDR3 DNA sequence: TGTGCCAGCAGCGGACGGGACCCCGGTGGTGGTACTGAAGCTTTCTTT. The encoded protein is CASSGRDPGGGTEAFF.

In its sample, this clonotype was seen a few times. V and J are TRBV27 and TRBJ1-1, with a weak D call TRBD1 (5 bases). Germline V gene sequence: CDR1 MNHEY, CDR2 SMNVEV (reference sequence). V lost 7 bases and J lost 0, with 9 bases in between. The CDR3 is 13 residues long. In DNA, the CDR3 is TGTGCCAGCAACGACAGAATGAACACTGAAGCTTTCTTT. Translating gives CASNDRMNTEAFF.

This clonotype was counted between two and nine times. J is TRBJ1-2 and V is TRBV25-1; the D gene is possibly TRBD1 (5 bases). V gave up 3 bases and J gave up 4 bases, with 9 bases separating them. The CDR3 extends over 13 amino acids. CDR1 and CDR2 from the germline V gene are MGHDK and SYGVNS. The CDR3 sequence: CASSDLTAYGYTF. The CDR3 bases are TGTGCCAGCAGTGACCTGACAGCCTATGGCTACACCTTC.

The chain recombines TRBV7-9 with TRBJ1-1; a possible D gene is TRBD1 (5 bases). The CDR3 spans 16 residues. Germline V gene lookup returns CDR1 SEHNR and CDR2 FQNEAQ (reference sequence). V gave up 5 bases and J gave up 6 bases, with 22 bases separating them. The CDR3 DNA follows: TGTGCCAGCAGCCAAGGGACGGCCACATCAGCCGCTGAAGCTTTCTTT. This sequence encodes CASSQGTATSAAEAFF.

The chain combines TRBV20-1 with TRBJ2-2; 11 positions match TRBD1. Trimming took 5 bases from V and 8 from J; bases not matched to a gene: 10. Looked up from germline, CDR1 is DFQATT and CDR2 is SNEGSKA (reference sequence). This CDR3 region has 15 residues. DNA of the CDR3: TGCAGTGCTTTGTCCGGACAGGGGGCTGGTGGGGAGCTGTTTTTT. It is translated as CSALSGQGAGGELFF.

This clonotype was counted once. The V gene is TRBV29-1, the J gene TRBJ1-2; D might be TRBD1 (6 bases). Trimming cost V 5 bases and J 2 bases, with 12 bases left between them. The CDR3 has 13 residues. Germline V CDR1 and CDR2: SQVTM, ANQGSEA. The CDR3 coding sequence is TGCAGCGTTCCCGTGGACAGCAACTATGGCTACACCTTC. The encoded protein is CSVPVDSNYGYTF.

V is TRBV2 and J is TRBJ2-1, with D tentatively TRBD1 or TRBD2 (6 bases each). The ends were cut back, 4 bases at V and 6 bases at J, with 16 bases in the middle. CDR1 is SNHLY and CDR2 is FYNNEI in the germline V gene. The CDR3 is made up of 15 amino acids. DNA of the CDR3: TGTGCCAGCAGTGTGGGGGCTAGCGTTCTCAATGAGCAGTTCTTC. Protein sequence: CASSVGASVLNEQFF.

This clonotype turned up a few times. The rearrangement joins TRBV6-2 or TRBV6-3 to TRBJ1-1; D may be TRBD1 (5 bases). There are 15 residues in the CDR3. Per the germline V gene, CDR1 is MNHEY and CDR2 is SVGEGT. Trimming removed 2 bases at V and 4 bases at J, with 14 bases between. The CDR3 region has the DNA TGTGCCAGCAGTTACGGCGGGACGGTGGGCACTGAAGCTTTCTTT. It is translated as CASSYGGTVGTEAFF.

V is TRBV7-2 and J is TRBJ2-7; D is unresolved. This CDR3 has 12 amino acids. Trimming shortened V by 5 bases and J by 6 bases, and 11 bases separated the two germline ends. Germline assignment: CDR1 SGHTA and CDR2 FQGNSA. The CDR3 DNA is TGTGCCAGCAGCCGAGGCGCCTTCGAGCAGTACTTC. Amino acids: CASSRGAFEQYF.

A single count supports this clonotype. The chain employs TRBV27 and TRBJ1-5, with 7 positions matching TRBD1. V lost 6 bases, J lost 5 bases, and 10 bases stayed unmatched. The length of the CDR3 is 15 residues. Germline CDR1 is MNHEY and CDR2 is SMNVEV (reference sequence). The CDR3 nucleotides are TGTGCCAGCAGCCCATACAGCAGGGGGGATCAGCCCCAGCATTTT. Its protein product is CASSPYSRGDQPQHF.

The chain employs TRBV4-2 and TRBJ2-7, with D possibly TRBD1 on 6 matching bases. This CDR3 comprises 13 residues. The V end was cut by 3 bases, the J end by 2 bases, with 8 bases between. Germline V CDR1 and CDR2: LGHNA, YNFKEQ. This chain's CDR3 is CASSQGHPYEQYF. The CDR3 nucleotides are TGTGCCAGCAGCCAGGGACACCCCTACGAGCAGTACTTC.

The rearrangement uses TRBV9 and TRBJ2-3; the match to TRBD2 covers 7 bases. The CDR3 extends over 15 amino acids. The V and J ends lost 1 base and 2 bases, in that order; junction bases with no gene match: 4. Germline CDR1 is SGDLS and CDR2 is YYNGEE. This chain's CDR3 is CASSVRRGSTDTQYF. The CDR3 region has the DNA TGTGCCAGCAGCGTACGGCGGGGGTCCACAGATACGCAGTATTTT.

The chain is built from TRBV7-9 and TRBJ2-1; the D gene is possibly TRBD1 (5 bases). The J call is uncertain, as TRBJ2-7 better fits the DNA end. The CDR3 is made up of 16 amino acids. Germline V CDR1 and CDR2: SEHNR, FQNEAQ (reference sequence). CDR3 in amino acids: CASLNLGQGIYNGQYF. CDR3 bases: TGTGCCAGCCTAAATCTCGGGCAGGGAATATACAATGGGCAGTACTTC.

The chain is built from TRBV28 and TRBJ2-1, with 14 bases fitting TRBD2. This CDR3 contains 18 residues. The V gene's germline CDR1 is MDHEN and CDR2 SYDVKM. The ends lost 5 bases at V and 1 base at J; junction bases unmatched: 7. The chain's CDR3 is CASSEPGLAGVSYNEQFF. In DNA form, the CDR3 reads TGTGCCAGCAGTGAACCGGGACTAGCGGGGGTTTCCTACAATGAGCAGTTCTTC. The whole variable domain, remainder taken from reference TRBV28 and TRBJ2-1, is DVKVTQSSRYLVKRTGEKVFLECVQDMDHENMFWYRQDPGLGLRLIYFSYDVKMKEKGDIPEGYSVSREKKERFSLILESASTNQTSMYLCASSEPGLAGVSYNEQFFGPGTRLTVL.

CDR3 sequence (DNA): TGTGCCAGCAGCTCCCTTAGGGCAGGGGAAGGCGAGCAGTACTTC. Amino acids: CASSSLRAGEGEQYF. This chain links TRBV7-9 with TRBJ2-4, with D maybe TRBD1 (6 bases). With the DNA end fitting TRBJ2-7 better, the J assignment may be wrong. This CDR3 region has 15 residues. Germline V gene sequence: CDR1 SEHNR, CDR2 FQNEAQ (reference sequence).

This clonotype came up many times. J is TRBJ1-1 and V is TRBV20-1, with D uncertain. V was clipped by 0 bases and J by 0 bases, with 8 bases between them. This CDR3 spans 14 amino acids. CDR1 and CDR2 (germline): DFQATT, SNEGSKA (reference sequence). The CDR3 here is CSARDQGLNTEAFF. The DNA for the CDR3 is TGCAGTGCTAGAGATCAAGGATTGAACACTGAAGCTTTCTTT.